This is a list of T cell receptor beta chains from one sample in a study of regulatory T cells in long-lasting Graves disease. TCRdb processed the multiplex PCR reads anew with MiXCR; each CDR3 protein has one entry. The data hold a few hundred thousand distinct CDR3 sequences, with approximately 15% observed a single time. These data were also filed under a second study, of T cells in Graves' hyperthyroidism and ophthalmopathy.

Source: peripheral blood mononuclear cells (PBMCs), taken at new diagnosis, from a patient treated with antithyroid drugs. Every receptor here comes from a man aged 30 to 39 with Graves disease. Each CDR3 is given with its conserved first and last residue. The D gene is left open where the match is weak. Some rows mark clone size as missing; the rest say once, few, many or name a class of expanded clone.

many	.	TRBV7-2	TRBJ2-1	CASSLVGTGSYNEQFF	TGTGCCAGCAGCTTAGTGGGGACGGGGTCCTACAATGAGCAGTTCTTC
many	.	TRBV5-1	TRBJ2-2	CASSLRATNTGELFF	TGCGCCAGCAGCTTGCGGGCGACGAACACCGGGGAGCTGTTTTTT
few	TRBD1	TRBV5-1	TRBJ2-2	CASSSGTGVTSRSGELFF	TGCGCCAGCAGCTCCGGGACAGGGGTCACGAGCCGTTCCGGGGAGCTGTTTTTT
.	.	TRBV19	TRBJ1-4	CASKEWPRNEKLFF	TGTGCCAGTAAAGAGTGGCCCCGTAATGAAAAACTGTTTTTT
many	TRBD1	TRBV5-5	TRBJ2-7	CASIRTGTYEQYF	TGTGCCAGCATTCGGACAGGGACCTACGAGCAGTACTTC
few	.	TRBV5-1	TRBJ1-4	CASSLRRQGRSREKLFF	TGCGCCAGCAGCTTGCGGAGGCAGGGGCGCAGTCGTGAAAAACTGTTTTTT
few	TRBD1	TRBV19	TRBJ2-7	CASALSDRGEQYF	TGTGCCAGTGCCTTATCCGACAGGGGCGAGCAGTACTTC
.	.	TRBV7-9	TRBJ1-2	CASSIGRDPHGYTF	TGTGCCAGCAGCATCGGACGGGACCCACACGGCTACACCTTC
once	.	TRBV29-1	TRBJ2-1	CSVEASERAEQFF	TGCAGCGTTGAGGCTAGCGAGAGGGCTGAGCAGTTCTTC
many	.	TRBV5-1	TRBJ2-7	CASSLGQVGEQYF	TGCGCCAGCAGCTTGGGACAGGTGGGGGAGCAGTACTTC
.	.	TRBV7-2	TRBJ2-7	CASSPSPLGLTYEQYF	TGTGCCAGCAGCCCTAGCCCGCTAGGACTTACCTACGAGCAGTACTTC
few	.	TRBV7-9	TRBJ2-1	CVSSFIRGEQFF	TGTGTCAGCAGCTTCATTCGGGGTGAGCAGTTCTTC
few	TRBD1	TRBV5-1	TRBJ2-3	CASRTDRGTDTQYF	TGCGCCAGCAGAACTGACAGGGGAACCGATACGCAGTATTTT
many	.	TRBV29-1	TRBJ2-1	CSVLRGASYNEQFF	TGCAGCGTACTCAGGGGGGCCTCCTACAATGAGCAGTTCTTC
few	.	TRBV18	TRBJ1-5	CASQGERNQPQHF	TGTGCCAGTCAGGGAGAGCGGAATCAGCCCCAGCATTTT
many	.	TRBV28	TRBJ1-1	CASGWGMPVSNTEAFF	TGTGCCTCGGGGTGGGGCATGCCGGTATCGAACACTGAAGCTTTCTTT
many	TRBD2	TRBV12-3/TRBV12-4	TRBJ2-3	CASSLSGTHTDTQYF	TGTGCCAGCAGTTTGAGCGGGACCCACACGGATACGCAGTATTTT
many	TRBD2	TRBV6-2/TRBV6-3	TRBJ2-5	CASSYSTLGSGEYNQETQYF	TGTGCCAGCAGTTACTCTACACTTGGTAGCGGGGAATACAACCAAGAGACCCAGTACTTC
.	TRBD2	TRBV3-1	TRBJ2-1	CASIGTSGRSYNEQFF	TGTGCCAGCATCGGGACTAGCGGGAGGTCTTACAATGAGCAGTTCTTC
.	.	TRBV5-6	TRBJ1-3	CASSSRVTSGNTIYF	TGTGCCAGCAGCTCCAGGGTTACCTCTGGAAACACCATATATTTT
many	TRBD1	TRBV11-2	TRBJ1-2	CASSLDGTGRYYGYTF	TGTGCCAGCAGCTTAGACGGGACAGGGAGATACTATGGCTACACCTTC
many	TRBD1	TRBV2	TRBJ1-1	CASSADRRGEAFF	TGTGCCAGCAGCGCGGACAGGCGGGGTGAAGCTTTCTTT
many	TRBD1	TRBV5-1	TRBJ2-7	CASSSAGTGVPYEQYF	TGCGCCAGCAGCTCTGCCGGGACAGGGGTCCCCTACGAGCAGTACTTC
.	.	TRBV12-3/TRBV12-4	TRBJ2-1	CASSEGPLPAKNEQFF	TGTGCCAGCAGTGAAGGGCCCCTCCCCGCTAAAAATGAGCAGTTCTTC
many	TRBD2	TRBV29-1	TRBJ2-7	CSVPSGASGYEQYF	TGCAGCGTTCCTTCGGGTGCTAGCGGATACGAGCAGTACTTC
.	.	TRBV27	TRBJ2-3	CASSLVSATDTQYF	TGTGCCAGCAGTTTAGTCAGCGCCACAGATACGCAGTATTTT
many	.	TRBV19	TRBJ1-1	CASSMFLDRRLLAFF	TGTGCCAGTAGTATGTTTCTCGACAGACGACTGCTAGCTTTCTTT
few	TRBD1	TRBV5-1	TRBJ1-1	CASSLVRGPTEAFF	TGCGCCAGCAGCTTGGTTAGGGGGCCCACTGAAGCTTTCTTT
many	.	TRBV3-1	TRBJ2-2	CASSYDKGRANTGELFF	TGTGCCAGCAGCTACGATAAGGGAAGAGCGAACACCGGGGAGCTGTTTTTT
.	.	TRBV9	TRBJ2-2	CASSARHGMGTGELFF	TGTGCCAGCAGCGCCCGACATGGAATGGGAACCGGGGAGCTGTTTTTT
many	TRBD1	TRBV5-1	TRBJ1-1	CASSLGGTGGETEAFF	TGCGCCAGCAGCTTAGGCGGGACAGGGGGCGAGACTGAAGCTTTCTTT
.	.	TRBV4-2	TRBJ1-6	CASSPADSSSYNSPLHF	TGTGCCAGCTCCCCGGCGGACAGCAGCTCCTATAATTCACCCCTCCACTTT
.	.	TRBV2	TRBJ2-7	CASSPLHEQYF	TGTGCCAGCAGTCCTCTACACGAGCAGTACTTC
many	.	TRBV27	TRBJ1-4	CASSLWGTLPEKLFF	TGTGCCAGCAGTTTATGGGGGACCTTACCCGAAAAACTGTTTTTT
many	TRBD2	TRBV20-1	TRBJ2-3	CSAILAGGITDTQYF	TGCAGTGCTATCCTAGCGGGAGGAATCACAGATACGCAGTATTTT
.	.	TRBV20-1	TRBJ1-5	CSVRQTGGNQPQHF	TGCAGTGTCAGACAGACAGGAGGCAATCAGCCCCAGCATTTT
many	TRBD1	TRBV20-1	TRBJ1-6	CSAAAGQGVSPLHF	TGCAGTGCTGCAGCGGGACAGGGTGTTTCACCCCTCCACTTT
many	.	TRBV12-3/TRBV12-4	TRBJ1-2	CASSLPLGYGYTF	TGTGCCAGCAGTCTCCCCTTGGGGTATGGCTACACCTTC
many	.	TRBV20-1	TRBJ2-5	CSASGTGTETQYF	TGCAGTGCTAGTGGGACTGGCACGGAGACCCAGTACTTC
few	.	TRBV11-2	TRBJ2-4	CASSLAGIKNIQYF	TGTGCCAGCAGCTTAGCGGGGATCAAAAACATTCAGTACTTC
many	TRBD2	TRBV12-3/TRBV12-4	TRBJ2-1	CASSSLAGGPANEQFF	TGTGCCAGCAGTTCGTTAGCGGGAGGGCCAGCCAATGAGCAGTTCTTC
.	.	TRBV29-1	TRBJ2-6	CSVEDQDGSAGANVLTF	TGCAGCGTTGAAGATCAGGATGGGAGTGCTGGGGCCAACGTCCTGACTTTC
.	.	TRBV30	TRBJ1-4	CAWNPGWGRDEKLFF	TGTGCCTGGAACCCCGGATGGGGGAGAGATGAAAAACTGTTTTTT
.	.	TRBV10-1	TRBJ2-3	CASSESKGRRADTQYF	TGCGCCAGCAGTGAGTCGAAAGGACGGAGGGCAGATACGCAGTATTTT
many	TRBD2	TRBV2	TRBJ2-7	CASTASGIGAYEQYF	TGTGCCAGCACCGCTAGCGGGATTGGGGCCTACGAGCAGTACTTC